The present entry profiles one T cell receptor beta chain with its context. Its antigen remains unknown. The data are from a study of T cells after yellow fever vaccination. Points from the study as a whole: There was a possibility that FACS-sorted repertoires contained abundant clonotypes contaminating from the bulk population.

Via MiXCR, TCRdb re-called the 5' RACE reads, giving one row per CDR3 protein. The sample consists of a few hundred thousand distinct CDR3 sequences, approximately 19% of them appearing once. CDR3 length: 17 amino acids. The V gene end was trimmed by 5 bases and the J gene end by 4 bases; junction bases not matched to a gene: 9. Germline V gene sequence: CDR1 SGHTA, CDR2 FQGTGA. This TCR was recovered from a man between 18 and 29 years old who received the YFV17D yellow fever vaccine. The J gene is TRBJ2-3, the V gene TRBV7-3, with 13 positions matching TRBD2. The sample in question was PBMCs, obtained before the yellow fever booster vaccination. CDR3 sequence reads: CASSPTSGGRSSDTQYF. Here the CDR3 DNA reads TGTGCCAGCAGCCCGACTAGCGGGGGGCGGAGTTCAGATACGCAGTATTTT.